Listed below are T cell receptor beta chains from one sample, sequenced in a study of response to subunit inactivated influenza vaccine. TCRdb reanalysed the RT-PCR reads using MiXCR and keeps one entry per CDR3 protein. The repertoire holds approximately 520,000 distinct CDR3 sequences, with approximately 17% as singletons. The sample consisted of CD4+ T cells sorted from PBMCs, taken less than 25 months after vaccination. These receptors were obtained from a man aged 45-69 years who received an inactivated influenza vaccine. The conserved cysteine and the conserved F or W are not part of the CDR3 here. D genes are given only for firm matches. Only some rows state a clone size, as once, few, many or a class for expanded clones.

18,TRBV11-2,TRBD2,few,TRBJ2-2,ASSRRRGTSQGSGAGELF
13,TRBV5-1,TRBD1,few,TRBJ2-1,ASSDTGVINNEQF
13,TRBV10-3,-,-,TRBJ1-6,AISDSGSYNSPLH
14,TRBV4-1,-,few,TRBJ1-5,ASSQTFAGSNQPQH
10,TRBV12-3/TRBV12-4,-,few,TRBJ1-5,ASNRDNQPQH
9,TRBV28,-,few,TRBJ2-5,ASKEQETQY
11,TRBV5-1,TRBD1,few,TRBJ2-7,ASSPQGAYEQY
12,TRBV18,-,-,TRBJ1-5,ASSGDTYNQPQH
13,TRBV27,TRBD1,-,TRBJ2-5,ASRRTGGTQETQY
11,TRBV3-1,-,many,TRBJ1-5,ASSQWIDQPQH
11,TRBV20-1,-,few,TRBJ1-3,SAGDQTGNTIY
12,TRBV3-1,-,few,TRBJ1-1,ASSPRTVVTEAF
12,TRBV20-1,-,few,TRBJ1-2,SARVSGSGYGYT
15,TRBV4-1,TRBD1,-,TRBJ1-5,ASSLGTARGVRQPQH
13,TRBV28,-,few,TRBJ2-7,ASSSMEAIPYEQY
13,TRBV7-9,TRBD1,few,TRBJ1-2,ASSPRRAGGYGYT
12,TRBV10-3,-,few,TRBJ2-2,AIGESGLTGELF
14,TRBV7-2,-,-,TRBJ2-1,ASTISSGGLYNEQF
13,TRBV5-5,TRBD1,-,TRBJ2-3,ASSFPGQSTDTQY
12,TRBV12-3/TRBV12-4,TRBD1,many,TRBJ2-7,ASSSYRDRDEQY
14,TRBV29-1,TRBD2,-,TRBJ2-3,SVGRVSGRSTDTQY
15,TRBV12-3/TRBV12-4,TRBD1,-,TRBJ2-1,ASSPRPTGGLYGEQF
10,TRBV2,TRBD1,-,TRBJ1-1,ASRLQGTEAF
12,TRBV5-5,TRBD1,-,TRBJ2-7,ASSIPGQGYEQY
13,TRBV5-1,-,-,TRBJ1-5,ASSLEGIGNQPQH
13,TRBV28,-,few,TRBJ1-1,AAKFRRGTNTEAF
10,TRBV6-5,-,few,TRBJ2-5,ASRPQGETQY
11,TRBV2,-,-,TRBJ2-2,ASTVENTGELF
13,TRBV3-1,-,-,TRBJ1-2,ASSLTAELNYGYT
12,TRBV7-2,TRBD1,-,TRBJ1-1,ASSPRRGRAEAF
16,TRBV29-1,TRBD2,-,TRBJ2-1,SVLDSSGRSSSYNEQF
11,TRBV4-1,-,many,TRBJ2-5,ASSRIFGETQY
18,TRBV21-1,-,-,TRBJ2-3,ASSSRLAGGESLSTDTQY
11,TRBV25-1,TRBD1,few,TRBJ1-2,ASRDTGDSGYT
13,TRBV7-9,TRBD2,-,TRBJ2-1,ASSPASGRADEQF
14,TRBV5-4,-,-,TRBJ2-3,ASSPSGGLLSDTQY
11,TRBV24-1,-,few,TRBJ1-5,ATSEGTNQPQH
13,TRBV20-1,TRBD1,-,TRBJ1-1,SARPRGPLNTEAF
12,TRBV18,TRBD1,-,TRBJ1-1,ASSPTGGSSEAF
14,TRBV7-2,TRBD2,-,TRBJ2-7,ASSLEPASGFYEQY
11,TRBV7-2,TRBD2,-,TRBJ2-5,ASRTSGQETQY
13,TRBV7-2,TRBD2,many,TRBJ2-7,ASQERGLSSYEQY
11,TRBV12-3/TRBV12-4,-,many,TRBJ1-5,ASSFRVHQPQH
12,TRBV7-9,-,few,TRBJ1-5,ASSPSGVTQPQH
11,TRBV3-1,-,-,TRBJ1-1,ASSQLTNTEAF
13,TRBV20-1,-,-,TRBJ2-3,SASSFSGSTDTQY
12,TRBV10-3,-,-,TRBJ2-3,AISEDFATDTQY
11,TRBV20-1,TRBD1,-,TRBJ2-7,SASTGVSYEQY
13,TRBV18,-,few,TRBJ2-1,ASSPKRNSYNEQF
13,TRBV20-1,-,few,TRBJ2-1,SARDKAHSYNEQF
12,TRBV28,-,few,TRBJ1-1,ASRTQGVETEAF
15,TRBV5-5,-,-,TRBJ2-3,ASSLRDVGSITDTQY